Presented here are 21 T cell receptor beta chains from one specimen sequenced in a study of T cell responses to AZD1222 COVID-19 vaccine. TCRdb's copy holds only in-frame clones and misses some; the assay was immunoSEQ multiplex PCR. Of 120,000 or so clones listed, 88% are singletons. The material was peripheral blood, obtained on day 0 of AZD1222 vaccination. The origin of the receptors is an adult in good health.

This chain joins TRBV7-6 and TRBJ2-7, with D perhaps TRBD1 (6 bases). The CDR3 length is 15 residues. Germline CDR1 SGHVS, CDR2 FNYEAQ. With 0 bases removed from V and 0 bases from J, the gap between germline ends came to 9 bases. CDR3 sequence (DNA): TGTGCCAGCAGCTTAGCGACAGGCGGCTCCTACGAGCAGTACTTC. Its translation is CASSLATGGSYEQYF.

This chain's CDR3 is CASRLAGTNEQFF. The CDR3 nucleotides are TGTGCCAGTCGACTAGCGGGGACTAACGAGCAGTTCTTC. The chain couples TRBV19 to TRBJ2-1; TRBD2 aligns across 11 bases. The trim removed 8 bases at V and 10 bases at J, leaving 7 bases unmatched. This CDR3 has 13 amino acids. Germline CDR1 and CDR2: LNHDA and SQIVND (reference sequence).

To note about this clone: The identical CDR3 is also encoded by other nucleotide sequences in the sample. The CDR3 reads CASSIGRASGNTIYF. CDR3 sequence (DNA): TGTGCCAGTAGTATAGGGAGGGCCTCTGGAAACACCATATATTTT. The chain couples TRBV19 to TRBJ1-3; D remains unclear. The V end was cut by 1 base, the J end by 0 bases, with 7 bases between. Per germline, CDR1 LNHDA and CDR2 SQIVND (reference sequence). The CDR3 sequence is 15 residues long. Full variable domain (missing parts from reference TRBV19 and TRBJ1-3): DGGITQSPKYLFRKEGQNVTLSCEQNLNHDAMYWYRQDPGQGLRLIYYSQIVNDFQKGDIAEGYSVSREKKESFPLTVTSAQKNPTAFYLCASSIGRASGNTIYFGEGSWLTVV.

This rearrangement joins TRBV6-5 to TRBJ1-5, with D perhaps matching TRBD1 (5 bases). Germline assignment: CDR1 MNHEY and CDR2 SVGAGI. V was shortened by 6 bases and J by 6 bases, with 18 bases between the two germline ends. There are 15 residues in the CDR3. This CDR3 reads CASSPLTVRFQPQHF. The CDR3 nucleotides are TGTGCCAGCAGCCCCTTGACAGTCCGTTTTCAGCCCCAGCATTTT.

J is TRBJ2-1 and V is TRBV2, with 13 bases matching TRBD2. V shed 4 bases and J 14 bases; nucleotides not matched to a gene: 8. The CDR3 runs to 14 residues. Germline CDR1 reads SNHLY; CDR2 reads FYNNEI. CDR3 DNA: TGTGCCAGCAGTGTCGGACTAGCGGGAGTGGGGAAGTTCTTC. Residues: CASSVGLAGVGKFF.

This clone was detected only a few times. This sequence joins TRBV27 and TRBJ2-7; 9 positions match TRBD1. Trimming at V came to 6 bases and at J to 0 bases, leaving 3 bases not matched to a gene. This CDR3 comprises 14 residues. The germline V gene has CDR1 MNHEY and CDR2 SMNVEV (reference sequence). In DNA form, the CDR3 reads TGTGCCAGCAGCCTGACAGGGGGCTCCTACGAGCAGTACTTC. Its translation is CASSLTGGSYEQYF.

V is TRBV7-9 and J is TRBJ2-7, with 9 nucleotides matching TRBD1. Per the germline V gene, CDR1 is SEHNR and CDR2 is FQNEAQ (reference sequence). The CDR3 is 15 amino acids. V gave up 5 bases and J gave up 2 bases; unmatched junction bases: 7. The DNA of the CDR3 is TGTGCCAGCAGCCATTCGGACAGGGGCGCCTACGAGCAGTACTTC. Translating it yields CASSHSDRGAYEQYF.

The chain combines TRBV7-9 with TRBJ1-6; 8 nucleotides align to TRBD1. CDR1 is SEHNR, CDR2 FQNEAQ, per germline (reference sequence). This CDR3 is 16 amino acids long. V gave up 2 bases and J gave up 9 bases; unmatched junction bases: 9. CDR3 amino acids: CASSLKQGVFGSPLHF. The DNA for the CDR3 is TGTGCCAGCAGCTTAAAACAGGGGGTATTTGGTTCACCCCTCCACTTT.

The CDR3 spells CASRTALSYEQYF. The DNA for the CDR3 is TGTGCCAGCCGGACAGCCCTTTCCTACGAGCAGTACTTC. The gene calls are TRBV27 and TRBJ2-7, with D perhaps TRBD1 (6 bases). V lost 8 bases and J 1 base, leaving 12 bases between the germline ends. In germline, CDR1 is MNHEY, CDR2 SMNVEV (reference sequence). The CDR3 covers 13 residues.

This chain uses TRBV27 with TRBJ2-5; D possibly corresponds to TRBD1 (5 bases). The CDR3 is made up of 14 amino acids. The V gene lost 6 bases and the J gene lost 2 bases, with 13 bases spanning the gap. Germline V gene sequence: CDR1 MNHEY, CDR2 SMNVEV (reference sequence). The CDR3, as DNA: TGTGCCAGCAGCTTCCGACAGACACAAGAGACCCAGTACTTC. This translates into CASSFRQTQETQYF.

CDR3 DNA: TGTGCCAGCTCACCACTAGAAGGCGGCTATGCGGAGTTCTTC. Protein sequence: CASSPLEGGYAEFF. This rearrangement joins TRBV18 to TRBJ2-1, with D hard to call. Looked up from germline, CDR1 is KGHSH and CDR2 is LQKENI. Trimming stripped 1 base from V and 14 bases from J, with 18 bases between. There are 14 residues in the CDR3.

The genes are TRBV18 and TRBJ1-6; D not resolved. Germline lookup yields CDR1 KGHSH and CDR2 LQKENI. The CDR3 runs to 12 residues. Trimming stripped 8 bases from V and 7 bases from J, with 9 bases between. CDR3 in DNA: TGTGCCAGCACCGAAGACAATTCACCCCTCCACTTT. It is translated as CASTEDNSPLHF.

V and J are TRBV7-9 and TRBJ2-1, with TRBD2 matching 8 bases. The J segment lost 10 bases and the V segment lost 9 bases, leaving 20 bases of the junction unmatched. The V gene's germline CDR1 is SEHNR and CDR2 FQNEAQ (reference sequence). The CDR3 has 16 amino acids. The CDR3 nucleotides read TGTGCCAGTTTTGATCCAAGCGGGAGTCCTCCTCAGGAGCAGTTCTTC. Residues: CASFDPSGSPPQEQFF.

CDR3 protein: CATSDFAGPGELFF. CDR3 bases: TGTGCCACCAGTGATTTTGCGGGCCCCGGGGAGCTGTTTTTT. The J gene is TRBJ2-2, the V gene TRBV24-1; tentatively, D is TRBD2 (5 bases). This CDR3 contains 14 residues. Between the trimmed V and J ends, which lost 1 base and 6 bases, there was a span of 8 bases. Germline CDR1 KGHDR, CDR2 SFDVKD.

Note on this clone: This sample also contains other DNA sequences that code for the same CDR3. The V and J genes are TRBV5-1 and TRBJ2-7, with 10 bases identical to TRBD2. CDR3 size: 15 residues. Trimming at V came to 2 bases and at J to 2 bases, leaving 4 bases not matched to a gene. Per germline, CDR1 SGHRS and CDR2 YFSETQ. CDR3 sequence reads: CASSLGLAGAYEQYF. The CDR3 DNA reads TGCGCCAGCAGCTTAGGTCTAGCGGGAGCCTACGAGCAGTACTTC.

For the CDR3, the DNA is TGTGCCAGCCGAAATAGCGGGGGCCCCTACGAGCAGTACTTC. Translation: CASRNSGGPYEQYF. The gene calls are TRBV18 and TRBJ2-7; 9 bases agree with TRBD2. The germline V gene encodes CDR1 KGHSH and CDR2 LQKENI. The CDR3 has 14 amino acids. V lost 8 bases to trimming and J lost 2 bases; unmatched junction nucleotides: 7. Using reference TRBV18 and TRBJ2-7 for the parts outside the CDR3, the full variable domain is NAGVMQNPRHLVRRRGQEARLRCSPMKGHSHVYWYRQLPEEGLKFMVYLQKENIIDESGMPKERFSAEFPKEGPSILRIQQVVRGDSAAYFCASRNSGGPYEQYFGPGTRLTVT.

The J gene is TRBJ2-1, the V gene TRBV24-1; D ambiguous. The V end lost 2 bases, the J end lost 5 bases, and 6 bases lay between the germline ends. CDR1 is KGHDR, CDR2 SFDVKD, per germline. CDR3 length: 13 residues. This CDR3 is CATSDSLNNEQFF. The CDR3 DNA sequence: TGTGCCACCAGTGATTCCCTAAACAATGAGCAGTTCTTC.

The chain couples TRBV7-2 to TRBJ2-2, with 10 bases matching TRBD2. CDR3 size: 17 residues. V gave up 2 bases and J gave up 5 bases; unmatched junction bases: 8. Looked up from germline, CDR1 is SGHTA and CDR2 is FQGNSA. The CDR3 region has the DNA TGTGCCAGCAGCTTATATGCGGCGGGACTAGCGACCGGGGAGCTGTTTTTT. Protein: CASSLYAAGLATGELFF.

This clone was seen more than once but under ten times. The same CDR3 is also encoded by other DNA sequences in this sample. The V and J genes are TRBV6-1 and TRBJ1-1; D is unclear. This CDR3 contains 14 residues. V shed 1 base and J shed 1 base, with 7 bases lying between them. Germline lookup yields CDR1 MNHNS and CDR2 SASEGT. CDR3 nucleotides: TGTGCCAGCAGTGAAGGCGGGAAGAACACTGAAGCTTTCTTT. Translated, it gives CASSEGGKNTEAFF.

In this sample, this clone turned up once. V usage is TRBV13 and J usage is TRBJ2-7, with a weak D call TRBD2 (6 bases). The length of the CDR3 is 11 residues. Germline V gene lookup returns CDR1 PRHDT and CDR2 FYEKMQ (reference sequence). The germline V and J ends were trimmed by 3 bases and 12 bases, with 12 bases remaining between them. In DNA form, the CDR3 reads TGTGCCAGCAGCTTGCTAGGGGAGGCGTACTTC. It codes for CASSLLGEAYF.

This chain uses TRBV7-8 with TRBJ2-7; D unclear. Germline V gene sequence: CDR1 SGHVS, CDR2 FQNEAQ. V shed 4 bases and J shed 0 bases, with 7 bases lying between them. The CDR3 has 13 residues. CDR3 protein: CASSYSGSYEQYF. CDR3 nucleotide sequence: TGTGCCAGCAGCTATTCGGGCTCCTACGAGCAGTACTTC.